Below, 28 T cell receptor beta chains from the same sample are listed, as sequenced in a study of blood T cell repertoires in COVID-19. The method was immunoSEQ multiplex PCR; TCRdb's version includes in-frame clones alone and lacks a portion of them. The table has some 110,000 clones, less than 85% seen once. Input material: peripheral blood. The receptor set was obtained from a woman aged 60-75 years with acute or convalescent COVID-19.

The CDR3 reads CASSPLNNEQFF. The CDR3, as DNA: TGTGCCAGCAGCCCACTAAACAATGAGCAGTTCTTC. The chain links TRBV3-1 (or the pseudogene TRBV3-2) to TRBJ2-1; D not certain. The V end lost 4 bases, the J end lost 5 bases, and 6 bases lay between the germline ends. Germline CDR1 reads LGHDT; CDR2 reads YNNKEL (reference sequence). The CDR3 sequence is 12 residues long.

The chain carries TRBV5-1 and TRBJ1-1, with TRBD1 as a possible D gene (5 bases). CDR1 SGHRS and CDR2 YFSETQ come from the germline V gene. CDR3 length equals 11 residues. Trimming took 4 bases from V and 7 from J, leaving 8 bases between them. The CDR3 loop is CASSQGGEAFF. The CDR3 nucleotides read TGCGCCAGCAGCCAGGGTGGTGAAGCTTTCTTT.

The chain uses TRBV30 and TRBJ2-1; 14 positions match TRBD2. The CDR3 is 15 amino acids. Trimming cost V 6 bases and J 10 bases; bases outside gene matches: 11. The germline gives CDR1 GTSNPN, CDR2 SVGIG (reference sequence). The CDR3: CACTRGGLAGEEQFF. The CDR3 nucleotides read TGTGCCTGCACCCGGGGGGGACTAGCGGGAGAAGAGCAGTTCTTC.

The V and J genes are TRBV7-9 and TRBJ1-2; a weak D match, TRBD1 (5 bases). This CDR3 is built from 14 residues. In germline, CDR1 is SEHNR, CDR2 FQNEAQ (reference sequence). The V end was cut by 4 bases, the J end by 8 bases, with 17 bases between. The CDR3 DNA sequence: TGTGCCAGCAGCTCGTCCGGGGGACTGGGAGGCTACACCTTC. Protein product: CASSSSGGLGGYTF. Full variable domain (remainder filled in from reference TRBV7-9 and TRBJ1-2): DTGVSQNPRHKITKRGQNVTFRCDPISEHNRLYWYRQTLGQGPEFLTYFQNEAQLEKSRLLSDRFSAERPKGSFSTLEIQRTEQGDSAMYLCASSSSGGLGGYTFGSGTRLTVV.

V is TRBV7-8 and J is TRBJ1-6, with 9 bases matching TRBD1. The ends lost 5 bases at V and 6 bases at J; junction bases unmatched: 8. CDR3 size: 16 residues. The V gene's germline CDR1 is SGHVS and CDR2 FQNEAQ. The DNA of the CDR3 is TGTGCCAGCAGCATAACCGGGACAGGGTTTAATTCACCCCTCCACTTT. It encodes CASSITGTGFNSPLHF.

This clone showed up just once. This chain joins TRBV11-1 and TRBJ2-7; D is possibly TRBD1 (7 bases). The CDR3 has 15 amino acids. Germline assignment: CDR1 SGHAT and CDR2 FQDESV (reference sequence). The ends were cut back, 1 base at V and 4 bases at J, with 14 bases in the middle. CDR3 sequence: CASSLGAGQQYEQYF. The CDR3 DNA is TGTGCCAGCAGCTTAGGCGCGGGACAGCAGTACGAGCAGTACTTC.

The genes are TRBV10-3 and TRBJ2-1; 7 bases align to TRBD1. Germline lookup yields CDR1 ENHRY and CDR2 SYGVKD. V dropped 2 bases and J dropped 4; count of bases not matched to a gene: 8. This CDR3 comprises 16 residues. CDR3: CAISEGVGQFYNEQFF. CDR3 bases: TGTGCCATCAGTGAGGGTGTGGGACAGTTTTACAATGAGCAGTTCTTC.

The genes are TRBV5-1 and TRBJ1-6, with no clear D. V shed 4 bases and J shed 6 bases, with 11 bases lying between them. The germline gives CDR1 SGHRS, CDR2 YFSETQ. CDR3 length equals 14 residues. CDR3 nucleotides: TGCGCCAGCAGCCCCGGTTCAATTAATTCACCCCTCCACTTT. Translating it yields CASSPGSINSPLHF.

J is TRBJ2-5 and V is TRBV30, with TRBD1 matching over 7 bases. The germline gives CDR1 GTSNPN, CDR2 SVGIG (reference sequence). Trimming took 2 bases from V and 2 from J; bases not matched to a gene: 14. This CDR3 has 17 residues. The CDR3 DNA sequence: TGTGCCTGGAGTTGGGCGTGGGACAGTAATTCTCAAGAGACCCAGTACTTC. This translates into CAWSWAWDSNSQETQYF.

The chain joins TRBV5-1 to TRBJ2-1; 8 bases fit TRBD2. The CDR3 runs to 17 residues. The V and J ends lost 0 bases and 3 bases, in that order; junction bases with no gene match: 8. Per the germline V gene, CDR1 is SGHRS and CDR2 is YFSETQ. CDR3 sequence reads: CASSLAGSGTGYNEQFF. The CDR3 nucleotides are TGCGCCAGCAGCTTGGCGGGTAGCGGGACGGGCTACAATGAGCAGTTCTTC. Full variable domain (missing parts from reference TRBV5-1 and TRBJ2-1): KAGVTQTPRYLIKTRGQQVTLSCSPISGHRSVSWYQQTPGQGLQFLFEYFSETQRNKGNFPGRFSGRQFSNSRSEMNVSTLELGDSALYLCASSLAGSGTGYNEQFFGPGTRLTVL.

The chain joins TRBV27 to TRBJ2-1, with 16 bases fitting TRBD2. Germline V gives CDR1 MNHEY, CDR2 SMNVEV (reference sequence). V shed 2 bases and J 8 bases; nucleotides not matched to a gene: 3. The CDR3 covers 16 residues. CDR3 protein: CASSLVGTSGRDEQFF. The CDR3 DNA sequence: TGTGCCAGCAGTTTAGTCGGGACTAGCGGGAGGGATGAGCAGTTCTTC.

This clone was found once. V is TRBV11-1 and J is TRBJ2-2; TRBD1 is a possible D gene (5 bases). This CDR3 is 12 amino acids long. Germline V CDR1 and CDR2: SGHAT, FQDESV (reference sequence). V gave up 1 base and J gave up 13 bases, with 10 bases separating them. The CDR3 protein is CASSLGGAGLFF. The CDR3 DNA is TGTGCCAGCAGCTTAGGTGGGGCCGGGCTGTTTTTT.

This chain joins TRBV6-6 and TRBJ2-2; tentative D call: TRBD1 (6 bases). Deletions cut 2 bases from V and 6 bases from J, with 13 bases between. The CDR3 runs 15 residues. Germline V gene sequence: CDR1 MNHNY, CDR2 SVGAGI (reference sequence). The CDR3 nucleotides read TGTGCCAGCAGTTACCCTGGATCAGGGGCCGGGGAGCTGTTTTTT. Protein product: CASSYPGSGAGELFF.

The chain is built from TRBV19 and TRBJ1-5, with D possibly being TRBD1 (6 bases). In germline, CDR1 is LNHDA, CDR2 SQIVND (reference sequence). Trimming removed 5 bases from V and 2 bases from J, with 13 bases in between. The CDR3 length is 15 residues. CDR3 region: CASSSPRQGNQPQHF. DNA of the CDR3: TGTGCCAGTAGTTCCCCCCGACAGGGCAATCAGCCCCAGCATTTT.

The V and J genes are TRBV19 and TRBJ2-1; 10 bases agree with TRBD2. The V gene end was trimmed by 1 base and the J gene end by 0 bases; junction bases not matched to a gene: 12. CDR3 length equals 20 residues. Germline CDR1 is LNHDA and CDR2 is SQIVND (reference sequence). Written as DNA, the CDR3 is TGTGCCAGTAGTATAGTAGGGCTAGCGGGAGTTGGGAGCTCCTACAATGAGCAGTTCTTC. Translated: CASSIVGLAGVGSSYNEQFF.

The rearrangement uses TRBV6-6 and TRBJ1-5, with a tentative D call TRBD1 (5 bases). Germline values: CDR1 MNHNY, CDR2 SVGAGI (reference sequence). This CDR3 region has 15 residues. V lost 6 bases and J lost 2, with 14 bases in between. The CDR3 spells CASRSDGGGNQPQHF. CDR3 coding DNA: TGTGCCAGCAGGTCTGACGGGGGAGGCAATCAGCCCCAGCATTTT.

The table lists this clone with a few counts. The chain has TRBV19 and TRBJ1-3; possibly TRBD1 for D (5 bases). Germline V CDR1 and CDR2: LNHDA, SQIVND (reference sequence). V gave up 9 bases and J gave up 0 bases, with 12 bases separating them. The length of the CDR3 is 14 residues. DNA of the CDR3: TGTGCCAGCCACGGGGGATACTCTGGAAACACCATATATTTT. It yields the protein CASHGGYSGNTIYF.

The V call is TRBV11-2, the J call TRBJ2-1; 11 bases are a match to TRBD2. Germline CDR1 is SGHAT and CDR2 is FQNNGV. The V and J ends lost 1 base and 7 bases, in that order; junction bases with no gene match: 3. The CDR3 covers 15 residues. CDR3 in DNA: TGTGCCAGCAGCTTAGGCCCTAGCGGGGGGAATGAGCAGTTCTTC. This translates into CASSLGPSGGNEQFF.

The J gene is TRBJ1-2, the V gene TRBV4-1; D not certain. Per germline, CDR1 MGHRA and CDR2 YSYEKL. Trimming removed 1 base at V and 1 base at J, with 13 bases between. The CDR3 is 16 residues long. The CDR3 DNA reads as TGCGCCAGCAGCCAAGGCGAGTGGCACAGTAACTATGGCTACACCTTC. It translates to CASSQGEWHSNYGYTF.

The rearrangement joins TRBV2 to TRBJ2-5; TRBD2 might be the D (5 bases). V was pared by 6 bases and J by 4 bases, with 9 bases between. This CDR3 comprises 12 residues. CDR1 is SNHLY, CDR2 FYNNEI, per germline. The CDR3 loop reads CASRWELETQYF. The DNA of the CDR3 is TGTGCCAGCAGATGGGAGTTAGAGACCCAGTACTTC.

The chain recombines TRBV5-1 with TRBJ2-1; 14 nucleotides match TRBD2. Germline V CDR1 and CDR2: SGHRS, YFSETQ. The CDR3 extends over 19 amino acids. V shed 4 bases and J 0 bases; nucleotides not matched to a gene: 9. The CDR3 DNA sequence: TGCGCCAGCAGCCCGCAAGGGACTAGCGGGAGCGTCTCCTACAATGAGCAGTTCTTC. Protein sequence: CASSPQGTSGSVSYNEQFF.

The V call is TRBV5-1, the J call TRBJ2-2, with 7 positions matching TRBD1. The germline gives CDR1 SGHRS, CDR2 YFSETQ. The J segment lost 4 bases and the V segment lost 2 bases, leaving 5 bases of the junction unmatched. CDR3 length: 15 residues. The CDR3 DNA is TGCGCCAGCAGCTTAGATTCAGGGGGCACCGGGGAGCTGTTTTTT. Translation: CASSLDSGGTGELFF.

The chain carries TRBV3-1 (or the pseudogene TRBV3-2) and TRBJ2-1, with 13 nucleotides matching TRBD2. V lost 4 bases and J lost 6; bases outside the gene matches: 9. This CDR3 is 17 amino acids long. Germline CDR1 reads LGHDT; CDR2 reads YNNKEL (reference sequence). The CDR3 DNA reads as TGTGCCAGCAGCCGTGGGACTAGCGGGGTCCTCGCCAATGAGCAGTTCTTC. Translating it yields CASSRGTSGVLANEQFF.

The chain is built from TRBV2 and TRBJ1-4; TRBD1 might be the D (6 bases). CDR3 length equals 14 residues. Germline loops: CDR1 SNHLY, CDR2 FYNNEI. The V and J ends lost 4 bases and 8 bases respectively, with 14 bases between them. The CDR3 DNA sequence: TGTGCCAGCAGTGTACAGGGAGTAGGAGAAAAACTGTTTTTT. Translated, it gives CASSVQGVGEKLFF. The full variable domain, in which reference TRBV2 and TRBJ1-4 provide the parts outside the CDR3, is EPEVTQTPSHQVTQMGQEVILRCVPISNHLYFYWYRQILGQKVEFLVSFYNNEISEKSEIFDDQFSVERPDGSNFTLKIRSTKLEDSAMYFCASSVQGVGEKLFFGSGTQLSVL.

The V gene is TRBV6-6, the J gene TRBJ1-2; D may be TRBD1 (5 bases). The germline V gene has CDR1 MNHNY and CDR2 SVGAGI (reference sequence). Trimming left V 4 bases short and J 6 bases short, with 12 bases between. The length of the CDR3 is 13 residues. CDR3 bases: TGTGCCAGCAGTTCCCAGACAGTAGATGGCTACACCTTC. Protein product: CASSSQTVDGYTF.

The chain has TRBV5-6 and TRBJ2-1, with 7 bases that match TRBD2. CDR3 length equals 17 residues. Trimming cost V 5 bases and J 3 bases; bases outside gene matches: 14. CDR1 is SGHDT, CDR2 YYEEEE, per germline. The CDR3: CASRLLNLADFYNEQFF. CDR3 nucleotide sequence: TGTGCCAGCAGGCTCCTCAATCTAGCGGACTTCTACAATGAGCAGTTCTTC.

The chain recombines TRBV7-2 with TRBJ2-7; 12 bases agree with TRBD2. The CDR3 covers 14 residues. From germline, CDR1 is SGHTA and CDR2 FQGNSA. V dropped 6 bases and J dropped 2; count of bases not matched to a gene: 2. Here the CDR3 reads CASSGLAGPYEQYF. CDR3 coding DNA: TGTGCCAGCAGTGGACTAGCGGGGCCCTACGAGCAGTACTTC.

The rearrangement joins TRBV9 to TRBJ2-3; TRBD2 matches 16 bases. Germline V lookup: CDR1 SGDLS, CDR2 YYNGEE. V was clipped by 3 bases and J by 7 bases; unmatched bases: 2. CDR3 size: 15 residues. In nucleotides, the CDR3 is TGTGCCAGCAGCGCGGGACTAGCGGGAGGGAATACGCAGTATTTT. This gives the protein CASSAGLAGGNTQYF.